The rows below give T cell receptor beta chains drawn from one sample of a study of early T cells in non-severe SARS-CoV-2 infection. MiXCR, run by TCRdb on the 5' RACE reads, gives a single entry per CDR3 protein. Among around 92,000 distinct CDR3 sequences listed, approximately 11% were seen once. The source material was whole blood. Receptors were obtained from an adult who was a healthcare worker with PCR-confirmed SARS-CoV-2 infection or an uninfected control (not recorded which). Each CDR3 is given with its conserved first and last residue. D genes are given only for firm matches. A clone size is listed for some rows: how often the clone was seen (once, few, many), or a class if it is expanded.

V: TRBV20-1; J: TRBJ2-7; size: .; D: .; CDR3: CSARVGGPSYEQYF; DNA: TGCAGTGCTAGAGTTGGAGGGCCCTCCTACGAGCAGTACTTC
V: TRBV6-5; J: TRBJ1-5; size: many; D: .; CDR3: CASSYSGGMGQPQHF; DNA: TGTGCCAGCAGTTACTCGGGGGGTATGGGACAGCCCCAGCATTTT
V: TRBV7-9; J: TRBJ2-7; size: few; D: TRBD1; CDR3: CASSPGQGYEQYF; DNA: TGTGCCAGCAGCCCAGGACAGGGCTACGAGCAGTACTTC
V: TRBV3-1; J: TRBJ1-5; size: .; D: TRBD1; CDR3: CASSRQGGNQPQHF; DNA: TGTGCCAGCAGCCGACAGGGAGGGAATCAGCCCCAGCATTTT
V: TRBV3-1; J: TRBJ1-1; size: many; D: .; CDR3: CASSQDRRKNTEAFF; DNA: TGTGCCAGCAGCCAAGATCGGAGGAAAAACACTGAAGCTTTCTTT
V: TRBV6-5; J: TRBJ2-2; size: .; D: .; CDR3: CASSYGRTGNTGELFF; DNA: TGTGCCAGCAGTTATGGGAGGACAGGGAACACCGGGGAGCTGTTTTTT
V: TRBV10-3; J: TRBJ2-3; size: .; D: TRBD1; CDR3: CAISESIGTGAVGDTQYF; DNA: TGTGCCATCAGTGAGTCGATAGGGACAGGGGCAGTCGGTGATACGCAGTATTTT
V: TRBV18; J: TRBJ1-3; size: many; D: .; CDR3: CASSPPGSGSGNTIYF; DNA: TGTGCCAGCTCACCACCAGGGAGCGGCTCTGGAAACACCATATATTTT
V: TRBV12-3/TRBV12-4; J: TRBJ1-4; size: many; D: .; CDR3: CASSLTGEGVEEKLFF; DNA: TGTGCCAGCAGTTTAACCGGGGAAGGGGTTGAAGAAAAACTGTTTTTT
V: TRBV2; J: TRBJ2-2; size: .; D: TRBD1; CDR3: CASSDPGTGATGELFF; DNA: TGTGCCAGCAGTGACCCGGGGACAGGGGCCACAGGGGAGCTGTTTTTT
V: TRBV11-2; J: TRBJ1-1; size: .; D: .; CDR3: CASSLGRGGTTEAFF; DNA: TGTGCCAGCAGCTTAGGTAGGGGGGGGACCACTGAAGCTTTCTTT
V: TRBV4-1; J: TRBJ2-5; size: many; D: .; CDR3: CASSQARTRGIQETQYF; DNA: TGCGCCAGCAGCCAAGCTCGAACCAGAGGGATCCAAGAGACCCAGTACTTC
V: TRBV12-3/TRBV12-4; J: TRBJ2-7; size: many; D: TRBD2; CDR3: CASSLPGLATYEQYF; DNA: TGTGCCAGCAGTTTACCGGGACTAGCTACCTACGAGCAGTACTTC
V: TRBV15; J: TRBJ2-1; size: many; D: TRBD2; CDR3: CATSRAETSRQFF; DNA: TGTGCCACCAGCAGAGCGGAGACTAGCAGGCAGTTCTTC
V: TRBV6-6; J: TRBJ2-7; size: many; D: .; CDR3: CASSWPTTTSSYEQYF; DNA: TGTGCCAGCAGTTGGCCTACAACTACTAGCTCCTACGAGCAGTACTTC
V: TRBV20-1; J: TRBJ1-1; size: .; D: .; CDR3: CSARVPGRRTEAFF; DNA: TGCAGTGCTAGAGTTCCAGGGCGGCGCACTGAAGCTTTCTTT
V: TRBV7-8; J: TRBJ2-7; size: .; D: TRBD1; CDR3: CASSSTTGEAYEQYF; DNA: TGTGCCAGCAGCTCGACGACAGGGGAAGCCTACGAGCAGTACTTC
V: TRBV28; J: TRBJ2-3; size: .; D: .; CDR3: CASSLIRELTDTQYF; DNA: TGTGCCAGCAGTTTGATCAGGGAGCTCACAGATACGCAGTATTTT
V: TRBV19; J: TRBJ2-1; size: .; D: .; CDR3: CASSKPQGILINEQFF; DNA: TGTGCCAGTAGTAAACCTCAGGGAATCCTTATCAATGAGCAGTTCTTC
V: TRBV7-6; J: TRBJ2-7; size: many; D: .; CDR3: CASSPGWPPHEQYF; DNA: TGTGCCAGCAGCCCTGGGTGGCCTCCCCACGAGCAGTACTTC
V: TRBV9; J: TRBJ1-1; size: few; D: TRBD1; CDR3: CASSVTGMNTEAFF; DNA: TGTGCCAGCAGCGTGACAGGGATGAACACTGAAGCTTTCTTT
V: TRBV30; J: TRBJ1-2; size: .; D: .; CDR3: CAWSVGGGHRF; DNA: TGTGCCTGGAGTGTAGGCGGGGGACACCGCTTC
V: TRBV11-1; J: TRBJ2-3; size: .; D: .; CDR3: CASSPRGGEPRADTQYF; DNA: TGTGCCAGCAGTCCTCGGGGCGGAGAACCGAGGGCAGATACGCAGTATTTT
V: TRBV7-3; J: TRBJ1-2; size: many; D: .; CDR3: CASSLTGEYSGTRGYTF; DNA: TGTGCCAGCAGCTTAACGGGGGAATACTCCGGGACCCGTGGCTACACCTTC
V: TRBV18; J: TRBJ2-3; size: few; D: TRBD2; CDR3: CASSPWSGSSTDTQYF; DNA: TGTGCCAGCTCACCATGGAGCGGGAGCAGCACAGATACGCAGTATTTT
V: TRBV4-1; J: TRBJ1-1; size: few; D: .; CDR3: CASSPRGREVTEAFF; DNA: TGCGCCAGCAGCCCTCGTGGGAGAGAGGTTACTGAAGCTTTCTTT
V: TRBV29-1; J: TRBJ2-7; size: many; D: .; CDR3: CSATGQSIPYEQYF; DNA: TGCAGCGCTACCGGACAGAGCATCCCCTACGAGCAGTACTTC
V: TRBV5-5; J: TRBJ2-1; size: many; D: .; CDR3: CASRYNEQFF; DNA: TGTGCCAGCAGATACAATGAGCAGTTCTTC
V: TRBV12-3/TRBV12-4; J: TRBJ2-1; size: .; D: .; CDR3: CASSPHREQFF; DNA: TGTGCCAGCAGTCCGCACAGGGAGCAGTTCTTC
V: TRBV7-3; J: TRBJ2-1; size: .; D: TRBD2; CDR3: CASSRQRGGPDEQFF; DNA: TGTGCCAGCAGCCGGCAACGGGGGGGCCCCGATGAGCAGTTCTTC
V: TRBV6-1; J: TRBJ2-3; size: many; D: TRBD1; CDR3: CASSLRQGRYTSTDTQYF; DNA: TGTGCCAGCAGTCTACGACAGGGGCGATACACTAGCACAGATACGCAGTATTTT
V: TRBV4-1; J: TRBJ2-7; size: .; D: .; CDR3: CASSQGGYSGSSEQYF; DNA: TGCGCCAGCAGCCAAGGCGGCTATTCAGGGTCTTCCGAGCAGTACTTC
V: TRBV6-5; J: TRBJ1-6; size: many; D: .; CDR3: CASSYYNSPLHF; DNA: TGTGCCAGCAGTTACTATAATTCACCCCTCCACTTT
V: TRBV6-5; J: TRBJ1-3; size: .; D: .; CDR3: CASSRYRERNTIYF; DNA: TGTGCCAGCAGTAGGTACCGGGAGCGAAACACCATATATTTT
V: TRBV6-6; J: TRBJ1-5; size: .; D: .; CDR3: CASRPNSNQPQHF; DNA: TGTGCCAGCAGGCCAAATAGCAATCAGCCCCAGCATTTT
V: TRBV2; J: TRBJ2-1; size: many; D: .; CDR3: CASDSLYNEQFF; DNA: TGTGCCAGCGACTCCCTTTACAATGAGCAGTTCTTC
V: TRBV5-4; J: TRBJ1-1; size: many; D: .; CDR3: CASSLAGARGTEAFF; DNA: TGTGCCAGCAGCCTGGCGGGGGCTAGGGGAACTGAAGCTTTCTTT
V: TRBV7-3; J: TRBJ2-3; size: .; D: TRBD1; CDR3: CASSLGTGSGTQYF; DNA: TGTGCCAGCAGCTTAGGGACAGGGAGTGGTACGCAGTATTTT
V: TRBV3-1; J: TRBJ2-5; size: few; D: .; CDR3: CASSQRGQETQYF; DNA: TGTGCCAGCAGCCAGCGAGGTCAAGAGACCCAGTACTTC
V: TRBV5-1; J: TRBJ1-1; size: many; D: .; CDR3: CASSRTEIGTEAFF; DNA: TGCGCCAGCAGCCGCACGGAGATAGGCACTGAAGCTTTCTTT
V: TRBV20-1; J: TRBJ1-1; size: few; D: .; CDR3: CSARELGRPGNTEAFF; DNA: TGCAGTGCTAGAGAGCTAGGACGTCCGGGGAACACTGAAGCTTTCTTT
V: TRBV6-5; J: TRBJ1-3; size: once; D: .; CDR3: CASSPRALSGNTIYF; DNA: TGTGCCAGCAGTCCCAGAGCCCTCTCTGGAAACACCATATATTTT
V: TRBV27; J: TRBJ1-2; size: many; D: .; CDR3: CASSIIGDTGGYTF; DNA: TGTGCCAGCAGTATCATCGGAGATACGGGAGGCTACACCTTC
V: TRBV6-2/TRBV6-3; J: TRBJ1-4; size: many; D: TRBD1; CDR3: CASRDSGQLNEKLFF; DNA: TGTGCCAGCCGAGACTCGGGACAGCTCAATGAAAAACTGTTTTTT
V: TRBV20-1; J: TRBJ2-7; size: few; D: .; CDR3: CSAPFGLEQYF; DNA: TGCAGTGCTCCTTTCGGACTAGAGCAGTACTTC
V: TRBV5-8; J: TRBJ2-1; size: many; D: .; CDR3: CASSPPRPRYNEQFF; DNA: TGTGCCAGCAGCCCCCCCAGGCCCCGGTACAATGAGCAGTTCTTC
V: TRBV18; J: TRBJ1-1; size: .; D: .; CDR3: CASSPPIAMNTEAFF; DNA: TGTGCCAGCTCACCACCAATAGCGATGAACACTGAAGCTTTCTTT
V: TRBV20-1; J: TRBJ2-2; size: .; D: .; CDR3: CSARFTGELFF; DNA: TGCAGTGCTAGATTCACCGGGGAGCTGTTTTTT
V: TRBV20-1; J: TRBJ1-2; size: few; D: TRBD1; CDR3: CSARSGGDYGYTF; DNA: TGCAGTGCTAGGTCAGGGGGAGACTATGGCTACACCTTC
V: TRBV7-6; J: TRBJ2-7; size: few; D: .; CDR3: CASSLGRAVRNEQYF; DNA: TGTGCCAGCAGCTTGGGCAGGGCGGTAAGGAACGAGCAGTACTTC
V: TRBV27; J: TRBJ2-3; size: many; D: .; CDR3: CASSLNRADTQYF; DNA: TGTGCCAGCAGTTTAAACAGGGCAGATACGCAGTATTTT
V: TRBV2; J: TRBJ2-5; size: few; D: .; CDR3: CASSYNQETQYF; DNA: TGTGCCAGCAGTTATAACCAAGAGACCCAGTACTTC
V: TRBV20-1; J: TRBJ2-7; size: few; D: .; CDR3: CSARDRRTYEQYF; DNA: TGCAGTGCTAGAGATCGAAGAACCTACGAGCAGTACTTC
V: TRBV24-1; J: TRBJ2-1; size: .; D: .; CDR3: CATSDWAESSYNEQFF; DNA: TGTGCCACCAGTGATTGGGCCGAGAGCTCCTACAATGAGCAGTTCTTC
V: TRBV28; J: TRBJ2-3; size: .; D: TRBD2; CDR3: CASSASTSGSWDTQYF; DNA: TGTGCCAGCAGTGCCTCGACTAGCGGGAGTTGGGATACGCAGTATTTT
V: TRBV4-1; J: TRBJ1-2; size: many; D: TRBD1; CDR3: CASSQPLRQGARGYTF; DNA: TGCGCCAGCAGCCAACCCCTCCGGCAGGGGGCGAGGGGCTACACCTTC
V: TRBV2; J: TRBJ1-2; size: .; D: .; CDR3: CASRDSNYGYTF; DNA: TGTGCCAGCAGAGACTCAAACTATGGCTACACCTTC
V: TRBV7-8; J: TRBJ2-3; size: .; D: .; CDR3: CASKRTRGTDTQYF; DNA: TGTGCCAGCAAACGGACACGGGGTACAGATACGCAGTATTTT